One sample yielded the 30 T cell receptor beta chains listed below, sequenced in a study of blood T cell repertoires in COVID-19. TCRdb's table, derived via immunoSEQ multiplex PCR, lists solely in-frame clones and lacks some. The repertoire consists of more than 350,000 clones, with 80% to 90% occurring once and the leading ten covering around 9.3%. Sequencing was carried out using peripheral blood. The source of these receptors is a woman aged 25 to 45 with COVID-19, enrolled during active disease.

J is TRBJ2-2 and V is TRBV24-1, with TRBD1 matching 7 bases. V shed 5 bases, J shed 0 bases, and the junction held 5 bases outside the gene matches. Germline-derived CDR1 and CDR2 are KGHDR and SFDVKD. There are 16 residues in the CDR3. CDR3 DNA: TGTGCCACCAGTGGTACCGGGACAGCGAACACCGGGGAGCTGTTTTTT. Its translation: CATSGTGTANTGELFF.

The V and J genes are TRBV5-1 and TRBJ2-1; TRBD2 might be the D (6 bases). V was shortened by 1 base and J by 2 bases, with 10 bases between the two germline ends. CDR1 SGHRS and CDR2 YFSETQ come from the germline V gene. The CDR3 contains 15 residues. The CDR3 nucleotides are TGCGCCAGCAGCTTGACTAGCATCACCTACAATGAGCAGTTCTTC. Protein sequence: CASSLTSITYNEQFF.

The chain employs TRBV30 and TRBJ2-3; TRBD2 aligns across 11 bases. Unmatched junction bases numbered 10, after V lost 2 bases and J lost 6 bases. CDR3 length: 16 amino acids. Germline assignment: CDR1 GTSNPN and CDR2 SVGIG (reference sequence). The CDR3 nucleotides read TGTGCCTGGAGTACGGTAGCGGGAGGGTCAGGGGATACGCAGTATTTT. Translation: CAWSTVAGGSGDTQYF.

The V and J genes are TRBV10-3 and TRBJ2-2; no clear D. The CDR3 is 13 residues long. Trimming removed 4 bases from V and 8 bases from J, with 11 bases in between. CDR1 is ENHRY and CDR2 is SYGVKD in the germline V gene. CDR3 amino acids: CAISGSSKGELFF. The CDR3 bases are TGTGCCATCAGTGGGAGTAGCAAAGGGGAGCTGTTTTTT.

The V call is TRBV20-1, the J call TRBJ1-1, with D unresolved. Germline V gene data show CDR1 as DFQATT and CDR2 as SNEGSKA (reference sequence). Trimming pared 6 bases from V and 4 bases from J, leaving 9 bases between. The CDR3 runs to 11 residues. The CDR3 DNA reads as TGCAGTGCCCGGGTCATCACTGAAGCTTTCTTT. It translates to CSARVITEAFF.

This chain uses TRBV6-5 with TRBJ2-7; D is perhaps TRBD1 (6 bases). This CDR3 comprises 15 residues. V was pared by 4 bases and J by 2 bases, with 15 bases between. From germline, CDR1 is MNHEY and CDR2 SVGAGI. CDR3 sequence: CASSSPRTVTYEQYF. For the CDR3, the DNA is TGTGCCAGCAGTTCCCCCCGGACAGTCACCTACGAGCAGTACTTC.

In its sample, this clone was seen a few times. The J gene is TRBJ2-7, the V gene TRBV3-1 (or the pseudogene TRBV3-2); D remains ambiguous. V was cut by 2 bases and J by 9 bases, with 14 bases left in between. CDR3 length equals 13 residues. Germline assignment: CDR1 LGHDT and CDR2 YNNKEL (reference sequence). This CDR3 is CASSQCLPLGQYF. CDR3 nucleotide sequence: TGTGCCAGCAGCCAATGCCTCCCCCTCGGGCAGTACTTC.

This chain links TRBV19 with TRBJ2-4; 8 bases are a match to TRBD1. The germline V gene has CDR1 LNHDA and CDR2 SQIVND (reference sequence). The CDR3 has 14 residues. V shed 5 bases and J 5 bases; nucleotides not matched to a gene: 5. The CDR3 nucleotides read TGTGCCAGTAGTCCTGGACAGGGTCAAAACATTCAGTACTTC. Translating gives CASSPGQGQNIQYF.

This chain links TRBV6-1 with TRBJ2-7, with D tentatively TRBD1 (5 bases). The V end lost 4 bases, the J end lost 4 bases, and 20 bases lay between the germline ends. The germline V gene encodes CDR1 MNHNS and CDR2 SASEGT. This CDR3 region has 16 residues. In DNA form, the CDR3 reads TGTGCCAGCAGTGCGAAGACAGCCTCTTTCAGATACGAGCAGTACTTC. Protein: CASSAKTASFRYEQYF.

The chain has TRBV10-2 and TRBJ2-1; 14 positions agree with TRBD2. The CDR3 is 17 residues long. CDR1 WSHSY and CDR2 SAAADI come from the germline V gene. J gave up 6 bases and V 6 bases, and 10 bases lay outside the gene matches. The CDR3 coding sequence is TGCGCCAGCAGCGGGACAGGAGGGACTAGCGGGAGCAATGAGCAGTTCTTC. It yields the protein CASSGTGGTSGSNEQFF.

This clone was seen only once. The chain employs TRBV4-2 and TRBJ2-2; 8 bases map to TRBD2. Germline lookup yields CDR1 LGHNA and CDR2 YNFKEQ. This CDR3 has 15 amino acids. V was pared by 0 bases and J by 7 bases, with 4 bases of the junction left unmatched. This CDR3 reads CASSQDLAGGGELFF. In DNA, the CDR3 is TGTGCCAGCAGCCAAGATTTGGCGGGAGGCGGGGAGCTGTTTTTT.

With respect to this clone: The identical CDR3 is also encoded by other nucleotide sequences in the sample. The chain uses TRBV28 and TRBJ2-7; D might be TRBD2 (6 bases). Germline CDR1 is MDHEN and CDR2 is SYDVKM. With 6 bases removed from V and 3 bases from J, the gap between germline ends came to 6 bases. The CDR3 runs to 11 residues. CDR3 loop: CASRGGYEQYF. DNA for the CDR3: TGTGCCAGCAGGGGGGGCTACGAGCAGTACTTC.

The rearrangement uses TRBV6-2 or TRBV6-3 and TRBJ2-7; D is unresolved. V lost 0 bases and J lost 3, with 15 bases in between. The CDR3 is made up of 16 amino acids. The germline V gene has CDR1 MNHEY and CDR2 SVGEGT. The CDR3 protein is CASSYSRNYRVYEQYF. In nucleotides, the CDR3 is TGTGCCAGCAGTTACTCTAGGAACTATCGGGTCTACGAGCAGTACTTC.

The count of this clone is one. CDR3 nucleotides: TGCGCCAGCAGCCAGGACTGGACAGACAACACTGAAGCTTTCTTT. Its protein product is CASSQDWTDNTEAFF. This chain connects TRBV4-1 to TRBJ1-1; D possibly corresponds to TRBD1 (6 bases). Trimming pared 3 bases from V and 2 bases from J, leaving 13 bases between. CDR1 is MGHRA, CDR2 YSYEKL, per germline. The CDR3 sequence is 15 residues long.

The chain employs TRBV5-1 and TRBJ2-1, with 11 bases fitting TRBD2. V was pared by 7 bases and J by 7 bases, with 7 bases of the junction left unmatched. CDR1 is SGHRS, CDR2 YFSETQ, per germline. CDR3 length equals 14 residues. CDR3 DNA: TGCGCCAGCCTAGCGGGAGGTTCTGGGAATGAGCAGTTCTTC. Its translation is CASLAGGSGNEQFF.

The DNA of the CDR3 is TGTGCCAGCAAACCTACCCGGGGAGACTATGGCTACACCTTC. Translating it yields CASKPTRGDYGYTF. The chain combines TRBV2 with TRBJ1-2; D is undetermined. CDR1 and CDR2 (germline): SNHLY, FYNNEI. The V and J ends lost 7 bases and 3 bases respectively, with 15 bases between them. This CDR3 spans 14 amino acids.

This rearrangement joins TRBV7-4 to TRBJ2-5, with 9 positions matching TRBD1. Germline-derived CDR1 and CDR2 are SGHVT and SQSDAQ. V shed 4 bases and J 0 bases; nucleotides not matched to a gene: 9. The CDR3 runs to 17 residues. This CDR3 is CASSCRDRVAYQETQYF. The CDR3 nucleotides are TGTGCCAGCAGCTGCCGGGACAGGGTGGCGTACCAAGAGACCCAGTACTTC.

V is TRBV19 and J is TRBJ2-1, with 8 nucleotides matching TRBD2. Trimming removed 7 bases from V and 5 bases from J; junction bases left unmatched: 4. CDR3 length equals 13 residues. CDR1 and CDR2 (germline): LNHDA, SQIVND (reference sequence). CDR3: CASKLAVDNEQFF. In nucleotides, the CDR3 is TGTGCCAGTAAACTAGCGGTGGACAATGAGCAGTTCTTC.

This chain connects TRBV7-2 to TRBJ2-2, with D tentatively TRBD1 (6 bases). V gave up 4 bases and J gave up 5 bases, with 11 bases separating them. Per the germline V gene, CDR1 is SGHTA and CDR2 is FQGNSA. The CDR3 contains 14 residues. CDR3 protein: CASSSWGPTGELFF. The CDR3 DNA reads TGTGCCAGCAGCTCCTGGGGGCCGACCGGGGAGCTGTTTTTT.

This chain links TRBV7-2 with TRBJ2-3; D gene ambiguous. The CDR3 consists of 15 residues. CDR1 is SGHTA and CDR2 is FQGNSA in the germline V gene. Trimming took 3 bases from V and 1 from J, leaving 11 bases between them. The CDR3 nucleotides read TGTGCCAGCAGCTTGCAGGTTTCCCGCACAGATACGCAGTATTTT. Protein: CASSLQVSRTDTQYF.

The chain links TRBV4-1 to TRBJ2-1, with TRBD2 matching over 14 bases. Per the germline V gene, CDR1 is MGHRA and CDR2 is YSYEKL. The CDR3 loop spans 21 amino acids. V lost 4 bases and J lost 0; bases outside the gene matches: 14. The CDR3 is CASSPIGGLAGVPRSYNEQFF. The CDR3 nucleotides are TGCGCCAGCAGCCCAATAGGGGGACTAGCGGGAGTCCCCCGCTCCTACAATGAGCAGTTCTTC.

Comments on this clone: Other DNA variants within this sample encode the same CDR3. The CDR3 region has the DNA TGTGCCTGGAGTACAGGGCGAACTGAAGCTTTCTTT. This encodes CAWSTGRTEAFF. The V call is TRBV30, the J call TRBJ1-1; a possible D gene is TRBD1 (6 bases). CDR1 and CDR2 (germline): GTSNPN, SVGIG (reference sequence). The CDR3 is made up of 12 amino acids. V was trimmed by 2 bases and J by 5 bases, leaving 9 bases between them.

This clone occurred once. This chain links TRBV20-1 with TRBJ2-7, with 7 bases identical to TRBD2. Germline V lookup: CDR1 DFQATT, CDR2 SNEGSKA (reference sequence). Trimming took 7 bases from V and 4 from J; bases not matched to a gene: 4. This CDR3 comprises 11 residues. This CDR3 is CSGTSAYEQYF. The CDR3, as DNA: TGCAGTGGAACTAGCGCTTACGAGCAGTACTTC.

This clone has only one observation. V is TRBV10-1 and J is TRBJ2-1; 7 nucleotides line up with TRBD2. CDR1 is WNHNN and CDR2 is SYGVQD in the germline V gene (reference sequence). J lost 7 bases, V lost 5 bases, and 5 bases had no gene match. The CDR3 consists of 13 residues. Written as DNA, the CDR3 is TGCGCCAGCAGTTCTAGCGGAACGAATGAGCAGTTCTTC. Amino acid sequence: CASSSSGTNEQFF.

The CDR3 nucleotides read TGCAGCGTGACCGGGACTAGCGAATCAACAGATACGCAGTATTTT. Protein: CSVTGTSESTDTQYF. The chain is built from TRBV29-1 and TRBJ2-3; TRBD2 matches 10 bases. The CDR3 has 15 residues. Germline V lookup: CDR1 SQVTM, CDR2 ANQGSEA. V was pared by 6 bases and J by 3 bases, with 9 bases of the junction left unmatched.

The V call is TRBV3-1 (or the pseudogene TRBV3-2), the J call TRBJ2-7; 8 bases match TRBD1. Germline CDR1 LGHDT, CDR2 YNNKEL (reference sequence). V lost 4 bases, J lost 6 bases, and 5 bases stayed unmatched. CDR3 size: 13 residues. CDR3 sequence: CASSRQGSGEQYF. The CDR3 DNA follows: TGTGCCAGCAGCCGACAGGGGTCAGGCGAGCAGTACTTC.

V and J are TRBV7-9 and TRBJ2-2; 7 nucleotides match TRBD2. Germline lookup yields CDR1 SEHNR and CDR2 FQNEAQ (reference sequence). CDR3 length equals 18 residues. J was trimmed by 3 bases and V by 1 base; bases with no gene match: 11. This CDR3 is CASSLGPYAGEDTGELFF. In DNA, the CDR3 is TGTGCCAGCAGCTTAGGCCCCTATGCGGGAGAGGACACCGGGGAGCTGTTTTTT.

A word on this clone: An end of the junction differs from the germline gene, which may be a read error. The genes are TRBV11-2 and TRBJ2-1; 12 positions agree with TRBD2. The CDR3 covers 15 residues. Germline CDR1 reads SGHAT; CDR2 reads FQNNGV. The CDR3 is CASSLTSGSYSEQFF. In nucleotides, the CDR3 is TGTGCCAGCAGCTTGACTAGCGGGAGCTACAGTGAGCAGTTCTTC.

The chain recombines TRBV19 with TRBJ2-1; 12 nucleotides agree with TRBD2. V dropped 9 bases and J dropped 8; count of bases not matched to a gene: 5. This CDR3 has 13 residues. Germline CDR1 is LNHDA and CDR2 is SQIVND (reference sequence). This CDR3 reads CASRLAGDDEQFF. Written as DNA, the CDR3 is TGTGCCAGCCGACTAGCGGGAGATGATGAGCAGTTCTTC.

The chain employs TRBV29-1 and TRBJ1-1, with TRBD1 matching 8 bases. CDR3 size: 14 residues. Germline V lookup: CDR1 SQVTM, CDR2 ANQGSEA. V was pared by 3 bases and J by 4 bases, with 7 bases of the junction left unmatched. CDR3 protein: CSVDRSTGGTEAFF. The CDR3 DNA is TGCAGCGTTGATCGGTCAACAGGGGGCACTGAAGCTTTCTTT.